Here is one TCR beta chain with its context. The sample comes from a study of blood T cell repertoires in COVID-19. The germline V gene has CDR1 SEHNR and CDR2 FQNEAQ (reference sequence). The length of the CDR3 is 15 residues. V shed 6 bases and J 2 bases; nucleotides not matched to a gene: 10. Per the original methods: Amplification of reference gene primers was used by the study to estimate nucleated cell counts. TCRdb keeps only in-frame clones here, not all; method: immunoSEQ multiplex PCR. That table gives V, J and clone size, and the DNA gave D and trimming. The profile shows 97,000 or so clones, 82% of them singletons.

The rearrangement links TRBV7-9 to TRBJ2-7; TRBD1 aligns across 7 bases. The TCR comes from a man of 80 years or more with acute or convalescent COVID-19. What was sequenced was peripheral blood. The CDR3 sequence is CASRPTGYSTYEQYF. CDR3 DNA: TGTGCCAGCAGACCGACAGGGTACAGCACCTACGAGCAGTACTTC. The whole variable domain, filled in from reference TRBV7-9 and TRBJ2-7, reads DTGVSQNPRHKITKRGQNVTFRCDPISEHNRLYWYRQTLGQGPEFLTYFQNEAQLEKSRLLSDRFSAERPKGSFSTLEIQRTEQGDSAMYLCASRPTGYSTYEQYFGPGTRLTVT.